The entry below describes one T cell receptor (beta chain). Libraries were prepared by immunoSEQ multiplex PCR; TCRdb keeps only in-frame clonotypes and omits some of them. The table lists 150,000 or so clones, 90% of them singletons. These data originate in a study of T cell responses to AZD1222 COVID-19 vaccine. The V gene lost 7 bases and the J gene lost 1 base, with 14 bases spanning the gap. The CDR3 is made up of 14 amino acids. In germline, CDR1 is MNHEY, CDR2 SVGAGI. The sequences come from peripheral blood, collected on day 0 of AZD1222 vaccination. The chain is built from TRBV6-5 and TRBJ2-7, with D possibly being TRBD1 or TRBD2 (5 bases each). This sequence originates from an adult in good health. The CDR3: CASTPRGKSYEQYF. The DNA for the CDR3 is TGTGCCAGCACACCCCGGGGCAAATCCTACGAGCAGTACTTC.